This T cell receptor (beta chain) comes out of a study of cytomegalovirus exposure and HLA in healthy donors. Whole-study context: A previous analysis identified 117 million unique TCR beta sequences derived from some 170 million T cells.

Findings and caveats of the study: As was reported, the classifier diagnosed cytomegalovirus status with high specificity and sensitivity.

Among the donors, all were healthy bone marrow donors. PCR amplification relied on 60 Vbeta primers (plus 13 Jbeta primers). The repertoire was sequenced with immunoSEQ multiplex PCR; TCRdb's copy has only in-frame clones and lacks some. Of 95,000 to 120,000 clones listed, approximately 67% are singletons. This clone came up a few times. Its target is unknown. Sequencing was performed on PBMCs. The TCR was taken from a man aged 18 to 30 in good health and CMV-seropositive.

CDR3 sequence (DNA): TGTGCCACCAGCAGAAGGACAGGGGGCGCCTTTACTAATGAAAAACTGTTTTTT. This sequence encodes CATSRRTGGAFTNEKLFF. V and J are TRBV15 and TRBJ1-4; 11 bases agree with TRBD1. Germline lookup yields CDR1 LNHNV and CDR2 YYDKDF (reference sequence). This CDR3 comprises 18 residues. The J segment lost 2 bases and the V segment lost 2 bases, leaving 7 bases of the junction unmatched.